The TCR beta chain under discussion was sequenced for a study of T cell responses to AZD1222 COVID-19 vaccine. Study results and caveats: The study found Spike-specific TCR breadth and depth rose after two AZD1222 doses.

Sequenced by immunoSEQ multiplex PCR; TCRdb stores in-frame clones only, minus some. The data hold about 130,000 clones, with about nine tenths observed a single time. The CDR3 has 18 amino acids. This clone appeared once. The antigen remains undetermined. This TCR was recovered from an adult in good health. The chain is built from TRBV21-1 and TRBJ1-2; TRBD1 is the table's D call, not checked against the DNA. TRBV21-1 is listed as a pseudogene. The input for sequencing was peripheral blood, taken on day 0 of AZD1222 vaccination. DNA for the CDR3: TGTGCCAGCAGCAAAGTTCCATCTCCGGGACAGGTACCCTATGGCTACACCTTC. The encoded protein is CASSKVPSPGQVPYGYTF.